This passage covers 24 T cell receptor beta chains from one sample sequenced in a study of shared clonotypes between healthy human individuals. Data came from immunoSEQ multiplex PCR; TCRdb stores just in-frame clones and leaves some out. Of some 1.1 million clones listed, approximately 80% were seen once; the top ten hold roughly 0.83%. The sequenced material came from memory CD4+ T cells from PBMCs. Subset denoted: CD45RA-negative fraction. The receptors were gathered from a man aged 18 to 29 in good health. Some clones in this sample may be carry-over from other donors' samples.

This clone turned up a few times. CDR3 loop: CASMGRGWDTIYF. In DNA form, the CDR3 reads TGTGCCAGCATGGGGAGGGGTTGGGACACCATATATTTT. The chain is built from TRBV25-1 and TRBJ1-3; D is possibly TRBD1 (5 bases). CDR3 length: 13 amino acids. The germline V gene has CDR1 MGHDK and CDR2 SYGVNS. Trimming shortened V by 7 bases and J by 8 bases, and 15 bases separated the two germline ends.

The chain carries TRBV27 and TRBJ2-2, with D perhaps being TRBD1 or TRBD2 (5 bases each). The CDR3 length is 17 residues. Looked up from germline, CDR1 is MNHEY and CDR2 is SMNVEV (reference sequence). The germline V and J ends were trimmed by 1 base and 1 base, with 13 bases remaining between them. The CDR3 DNA is TGTGCCAGCAGTTTATATTCCGGGACGGTGAACACCGGGGAGCTGTTTTTT. This encodes CASSLYSGTVNTGELFF.

The chain has TRBV5-4 and TRBJ2-1; D remains ambiguous. Germline V gene data show CDR1 as SGHNT and CDR2 as YYREEE (reference sequence). V lost 5 bases and J lost 0, with 15 bases in between. This CDR3 region has 16 residues. Here the CDR3 DNA reads TGTGCCAGCAGTCTCCCGGGCCCCGTCTCCTACAATGAGCAGTTCTTC. It translates to CASSLPGPVSYNEQFF.

This chain joins TRBV28 and TRBJ1-5, with a possible D match to TRBD1 (6 bases). The length of the CDR3 is 14 residues. Per germline, CDR1 MDHEN and CDR2 SYDVKM. Trimming removed 6 bases at V and 9 bases at J, with 18 bases between. DNA of the CDR3: TGTGCCAGCAGAACGGGGGCAAGAGACTTGCCCCAGCATTTT. It specifies CASRTGARDLPQHF.

The gene calls are TRBV6-6 and TRBJ1-1; D unclear. V was clipped by 5 bases and J by 4 bases, with 14 bases between them. The CDR3 consists of 14 residues. Germline values: CDR1 MNHNY, CDR2 SVGAGI (reference sequence). CDR3 amino acids: CASSNIRGGTEAFF. As DNA, the CDR3 is TGTGCCAGCAGTAACATTCGAGGAGGCACTGAAGCTTTCTTT.

The rearrangement joins TRBV9 to TRBJ1-3; D gene uncertain. Germline CDR1 SGDLS, CDR2 YYNGEE. CDR3 length: 16 residues. V was shortened by 3 bases and J by 0 bases, with 13 bases between the two germline ends. The CDR3 coding sequence is TGTGCCAGCAGCGCGCCGGGAACTTACTCTGGAAACACCATATATTTT. Translated: CASSAPGTYSGNTIYF. The whole variable domain, remainder taken from reference TRBV9 and TRBJ1-3, is DSGVTQTPKHLITATGQRVTLRCSPRSGDLSVYWYQQSLDQGLQFLIQYYNGEERAKGNILERFSAQQFPDLHSELNLSSLELGDSALYFCASSAPGTYSGNTIYFGEGSWLTVV.

This chain joins TRBV4-2 and TRBJ2-1; maybe TRBD2 (5 bases). Looked up from germline, CDR1 is LGHNA and CDR2 is YNFKEQ. With 0 bases removed from V and 6 bases from J, the gap between germline ends came to 6 bases. The CDR3 totals 13 residues. The DNA for the CDR3 is TGTGCCAGCAGCCAAGAGGAGGCCAATGAGCAGTTCTTC. It encodes CASSQEEANEQFF.

The chain links TRBV2 to TRBJ2-3, with D unresolved. CDR3 size: 16 residues. Germline loops: CDR1 SNHLY, CDR2 FYNNEI. Trimming removed 5 bases at V and 2 bases at J, with 17 bases between. CDR3 DNA sequence: TGTGCCAGCAGTCGGCTGGGCGCTGGGAACACAGATACGCAGTATTTT. It encodes CASSRLGAGNTDTQYF. Complete variable domain (other parts from reference TRBV2 and TRBJ2-3): EPEVTQTPSHQVTQMGQEVILRCVPISNHLYFYWYRQILGQKVEFLVSFYNNEISEKSEIFDDQFSVERPDGSNFTLKIRSTKLEDSAMYFCASSRLGAGNTDTQYFGPGTRLTVL.

The chain carries TRBV18 and TRBJ1-3; a weak D match, TRBD1 (5 bases). V was pared by 5 bases and J by 0 bases, with 8 bases between. Germline V gives CDR1 KGHSH, CDR2 LQKENI. The CDR3 runs 14 residues. Here the CDR3 reads CASSMQGSGNTIYF. The CDR3 bases are TGTGCCAGCTCAATGCAGGGCTCTGGAAACACCATATATTTT.

Comment on this clone: Other nucleotide sequences in the sample specify the same CDR3. The chain combines TRBV5-1 with TRBJ2-6, with unresolved D. V lost 0 bases to trimming and J lost 3 bases, with 1 base between them. CDR3 length equals 13 residues. Germline CDR1 and CDR2: SGHRS and YFSETQ. The DNA of the CDR3 is TGCGCCAGCAGCTTGGATGGGGCCAACGTCCTGACTTTC. Its protein is CASSLDGANVLTF.

V is TRBV4-1 and J is TRBJ1-3; tentatively, D is TRBD1 (5 bases). The germline gives CDR1 MGHRA, CDR2 YSYEKL. CDR3 length: 15 residues. V was trimmed by 4 bases and J by 1 base, leaving 11 bases between them. CDR3 nucleotide sequence: TGCGCCAGCAGCCGAGGGACTGGATCTGGAAACACCATATATTTT. This gives the protein CASSRGTGSGNTIYF.

The rearrangement uses TRBV27 and TRBJ2-1; D gene uncertain. The CDR3 covers 13 residues. The V and J ends lost 8 bases and 4 bases respectively, with 12 bases between them. CDR1 is MNHEY and CDR2 is SMNVEV in the germline V gene (reference sequence). The CDR3 spells CASRFTAYNEQFF. For the CDR3, the DNA is TGTGCCAGCCGATTTACAGCTTACAATGAGCAGTTCTTC.

The V and J genes are TRBV21-1 and TRBJ2-7; the DNA was not compared with TRBD1, the D call given in the table. TRBV21-1 is termed a pseudogene. The CDR3 covers 16 residues. CDR3 DNA: TGTGCCAGCAGCCCAACTCGGGACAGGGACTCCTACGAGCAGTACTTC. This translates into CASSPTRDRDSYEQYF.

There are a few counts of this clone. This chain links TRBV29-1 with TRBJ2-7; 8 nucleotides match TRBD1. Germline V gene sequence: CDR1 SQVTM, CDR2 ANQGSEA. Losses at the gene ends were 4 bases for V and 0 bases for J; bases not matched to a gene: 8. The CDR3 is 15 residues long. The CDR3 nucleotides read TGCAGCGTTGGGGTTGGTACAGGGGGCTCCTACGAGCAGTACTTC. This codes for CSVGVGTGGSYEQYF.

A remark on this clone: A much larger clone is a single base away; this may be a read error. This CDR3 reads CASRRQGSYEQYF. In nucleotides, the CDR3 is TGTGCCAGCCGTCGACAGGGCTCCTACGAGCAGTACTTC. The chain links TRBV18 to TRBJ2-7, with 7 nucleotides matching TRBD1. V shed 8 bases and J 0 bases; nucleotides not matched to a gene: 4. Germline values: CDR1 KGHSH, CDR2 LQKENI. The CDR3 has 13 residues.

This chain links TRBV7-9 with TRBJ2-7, with 8 positions matching TRBD1. The CDR3 length is 15 residues. Losses at the gene ends were 5 bases for V and 1 base for J; bases not matched to a gene: 7. Germline V gives CDR1 SEHNR, CDR2 FQNEAQ (reference sequence). CDR3 nucleotides: TGTGCCAGCAGCCCCGGACAGGGTAGTTCCTACGAGCAGTACTTC. Its protein product is CASSPGQGSSYEQYF. The full variable domain, its missing parts supplied by reference TRBV7-9 and TRBJ2-7, is DTGVSQNPRHKITKRGQNVTFRCDPISEHNRLYWYRQTLGQGPEFLTYFQNEAQLEKSRLLSDRFSAERPKGSFSTLEIQRTEQGDSAMYLCASSPGQGSSYEQYFGPGTRLTVT.

This chain connects TRBV4-1 to TRBJ2-5; D possibly corresponds to TRBD1 (6 bases). The germline V gene encodes CDR1 MGHRA and CDR2 YSYEKL. The CDR3 is made up of 14 amino acids. V dropped 0 bases and J dropped 3 bases, with 8 bases sitting between them. Here the CDR3 DNA reads TGCGCCAGCAGCCAAGAAGGGGGAGAAGAGACCCAGTACTTC. This encodes CASSQEGGEETQYF.

In this sample, this clone turned up a few times. The chain joins TRBV7-8 to TRBJ2-1, with D perhaps TRBD1 or TRBD2 (5 bases each). The V end was cut by 5 bases, the J end by 0 bases, with 14 bases between. CDR3 size: 16 residues. In germline, CDR1 is SGHVS, CDR2 FQNEAQ. This CDR3 is CASSLGRRSSYNEQFF. CDR3 DNA sequence: TGTGCCAGCAGCCTGGGACGGAGAAGCTCCTACAATGAGCAGTTCTTC. Full variable domain (remainder filled in from reference TRBV7-8 and TRBJ2-1): GAGVSQSPRYKVAKRGQDVALRCDPISGHVSLFWYQQALGQGPEFLTYFQNEAQLDKSGLPSDRFFAERPEGSVSTLKIQRTQQEDSAVYLCASSLGRRSSYNEQFFGPGTRLTVL.

The genes are TRBV5-1 and TRBJ1-2; D may be TRBD1 (5 bases). Trimming left V 3 bases short and J 4 bases short, with 19 bases between. In germline, CDR1 is SGHRS, CDR2 YFSETQ. The CDR3 length is 16 residues. CDR3 sequence: CASSYVRGAPGYGYTF. The CDR3 DNA sequence: TGCGCCAGCAGCTACGTTCGAGGGGCCCCTGGCTATGGCTACACCTTC. Full variable domain (missing parts from reference TRBV5-1 and TRBJ1-2): KAGVTQTPRYLIKTRGQQVTLSCSPISGHRSVSWYQQTPGQGLQFLFEYFSETQRNKGNFPGRFSGRQFSNSRSEMNVSTLELGDSALYLCASSYVRGAPGYGYTFGSGTRLTVV.

The chain is built from TRBV27 and TRBJ2-7; D not certain. V was shortened by 2 bases and J by 3 bases, with 8 bases between the two germline ends. Germline V CDR1 and CDR2: MNHEY, SMNVEV (reference sequence). The CDR3 covers 13 residues. The CDR3 here is CASSLELGYEQYF. DNA for the CDR3: TGTGCCAGCAGTTTAGAGTTGGGCTACGAGCAGTACTTC.

This clone showed up just once. The CDR3 DNA sequence: TGTGCCAGTAGTAGCAGGGTGACGGTTGAAAAACTGTTTTTT. Its protein product is CASSSRVTVEKLFF. This chain joins TRBV19 and TRBJ1-4, with D perhaps TRBD1 (5 bases). Trimming pared 4 bases from V and 7 bases from J, leaving 13 bases between. Germline loops: CDR1 LNHDA, CDR2 SQIVND (reference sequence). The CDR3 consists of 14 residues.

This chain connects TRBV4-2 to TRBJ2-3; D uncertain. V gave up 1 base and J gave up 2 bases, with 7 bases separating them. CDR3 size: 14 residues. Germline V lookup: CDR1 LGHNA, CDR2 YNFKEQ. CDR3 region: CASSQGLDTDTQYF. The CDR3 DNA follows: TGTGCCAGCAGCCAAGGGTTGGACACAGATACGCAGTATTTT.

The CDR3 spells CASSSAPRSGTEAFF. The CDR3 nucleotides read TGTGCCAGCAGCTCCGCCCCCCGATCTGGGACTGAAGCTTTCTTT. The V gene is TRBV9, the J gene TRBJ1-1; D not certain. Germline assignment: CDR1 SGDLS and CDR2 YYNGEE. Trimming took 4 bases from V and 5 from J, leaving 18 bases between them. The CDR3 consists of 15 residues.

The gene calls are TRBV7-2 and TRBJ1-5; D unclear. Germline V gives CDR1 SGHTA, CDR2 FQGNSA. This CDR3 contains 14 residues. Trimming shortened V by 5 bases and J by 2 bases, and 10 bases separated the two germline ends. The DNA for the CDR3 is TGTGCCAGCAGCGAAGGAAGGGGCAATCAGCCCCAGCATTTT. Protein product: CASSEGRGNQPQHF.